Given below is one T cell receptor (beta chain) in context. What this receptor recognizes is not known. Base qualities were left out, and no much larger clone turns up one base away. The donors were healthy, HIV-negative adults with no recently reported acute infections or vaccinations. All donors were Caucasian adults living in Nashville, Tennessee, USA. CD4+ T cells were enriched through magnetic negative selection, after which naive cells were positively selected on CD45RA and the remaining negative fraction served as the memory subset. Blood was collected by leukapheresis, and PBMCs were isolated by Ficoll-Histopaque density gradient centrifugation and then cryopreserved in liquid nitrogen vapor phase. Analytical flow cytometry was used to check the purity and quantity of every magnetically sorted T cell population. Genomic DNA was isolated from every sorted fraction and measured by UV absorbance on a Nanodrop 2000c.

The germline V gene gives CDR1 as MDHEN and CDR2 as SYDVKM. V sheds 8 bases and J sheds 4 bases, leaving 17 bases between their ends. The CDR3 measures 15 amino acids from cysteine to phenylalanine. CDR3 DNA only is kept here, 45 bases in frame from base 1. TCR CDR3 regions were amplified from genomic DNA by multiplex PCR using the deep immunoSEQ assay. Extracted genomic DNA from each cell subset was spread evenly across all wells of several immunoSEQ 96-well plates, with each plate serving as a replicate. For sorted subsets, approximately 190 ng genomic DNA, equal to about 30,000 T cell genomes, was loaded into each replicate PCR. Purified libraries were quantified with a Qubit 3.0 fluorometer, sized on a Bioanalyzer 2100, and re-quantified with the KAPA Library Quantification kit. A separate single-read 150-cycle Illumina NextSeq 550 flow cell was used to sequence each immunoSEQ 96-well plate. On the study's bioinformatics: Because the immunoSEQ output included only junctional sequences and no quality scores, the filtering could not be the same as the filtering used for full-length reads. To assign V/J genes and CDR3, sequences were annotated against IMGT germline references using PyIR, a Python wrapper for IgBLAST v1.9. Reads with weak V/J assignments (E-value above 1e-6), missing CDR3, stop codons, out-of-frame junctions, or ambiguous translated residues were removed. A V3J clonotype was defined by an identical inferred V gene, J gene, and CDR3 amino acid sequence. To compute the percentage overlap between repertoires, the number of shared unique clonotypes was divided by the size of the smaller repertoire. RTK rarefaction, the Chao1 estimator, and Recon v2.1 estimates of unobserved clonotypes were used to assess repertoire richness. OLGA was used to compute generation probabilities for all TCRbeta clonotypes that the gDNA method yielded from a handful of donors. TCRdb carries this immuneACCESS record with in-frame sequences only. Its versions omit some clonotypes, under half of them owing to an unresolved V gene in the studies checked, with the rest unexplained. Clone size and the V and J calls come from that table; the DNA yielded D and trimming. The sample data list roughly 640,000 clones, and around 74% of these were observed just once. The ten largest clones take up more than 1.5% of the sample.

The sample belongs to a study of shared clonotypes between healthy human individuals (dated by TCRdb to the early 2020s). For the study in its entirety: The cohort included three men and two women between 18 and 49 years of age. Per donor, three plates each were used for CD4 naive and CD4 memory, two for CD8 naive, and one for CD8 memory. To estimate repertoire size and how much clonotype sharing occurs between individuals, the study deeply sequenced the blood TCR repertoires of a handful of healthy adults. Libraries were prepared and TCR repertoires were sequenced by different laboratories using diverse techniques, in order to increase sequencing depth and limit assay-specific biases. Leukapheresis yielded between about 0.85 and 9 billion PBMCs per donor. Overall results and qualifications from the work: Pairwise subsampling indicated that sequencing depth was expected to affect the degree of clonotype sharing among donors. Even with the large sequencing depth, rarefaction of the sorted-subset datasets indicated that sequencing was incomplete. Because the study included only a small number of donors, the genetic and exposure-history diversity represented was limited. Sampling was limited to blood, and TCR repertoires in tissue likely differ from TCR repertoires in blood. Across a few donors, about 4.5% of naive CD4, roughly 3.5% of naive CD8, under 2.5% of memory CD4, and approximately 0.4% of memory CD8 clonotypes were shared. Estimated clonotype richness was generally larger for naive than for memory subsets. Compared with non-shared clonotypes, the clonotypes found in all four sorted-subset donors had higher generation probabilities.

This receptor chain uses TRBV28 and TRBJ2-2; matching of 5 bases hints at TRBD1 as the D gene. Sequencing was carried out using memory CD4+ T cells sorted from blood. This specimen's cell subset or site label, per the study, means: CD45RA-negative fraction. This sequence was found in a woman aged 25 to 39 in good health. The DNA sequence is as follows: TGTGCCAGCGCCCTAGTGGCAGGGCCCACCGGGGAGCTGTTTTTT. This yields the protein CASALVAGPTGELFF.